What follows is one T cell receptor (beta chain) and its context. V lost 2 bases, J lost 4 bases, and 8 bases stayed unmatched. Germline CDR1 and CDR2: MGHRA and YSYEKL. This CDR3 is 15 amino acids long. These data are taken from a study of control samples from healthy donors and cancer patients. The repertoire was sequenced with immunoSEQ multiplex PCR; TCRdb's copy has only in-frame clones and lacks some. This sample has 90,000 to 150,000 clones, with more than 85% found just once. The receptor was derived from a woman in her late teens or twenties in good health. Input material: blood. The chain joins TRBV4-1 to TRBJ2-7; TRBD2 aligns across 7 bases. The CDR3: CASSQPRGEGYEQYF. CDR3 nucleotides: TGCGCCAGCAGCCAACCCCGGGGGGAGGGATACGAGCAGTACTTC.